Presented here are 13 T cell receptor beta chains from one specimen sequenced in a study of CD8+ T cells in alopecia areata. Extraction of RNA preceded its reverse transcription into cDNA, which served as the sequencing template. Sequencing used immunoSEQ multiplex PCR; TCRdb keeps in-frame clones, though not all of them. In the table there are roughly 32,000 clones, roughly 60% of which are singletons. The sequenced material came from NKG2D-high CD8+ T cells sorted from blood. The receptors shown here come from a human donor with alopecia areata.

This clone was observed a few times. The V call is TRBV10-2, the J call TRBJ2-1; D uncertain. The CDR3 has 12 residues. V lost 8 bases to trimming and J lost 3 bases, with 8 bases between them. Germline CDR1 reads WSHSY; CDR2 reads SAAADI. CDR3 residues: CASSDYYNEQFF. CDR3 DNA sequence: TGCGCCAGCTCAGATTACTACAATGAGCAGTTCTTC.

The chain recombines TRBV7-6 with TRBJ2-1; possibly TRBD2 for D (5 bases). V was trimmed by 11 bases and J by 0 bases, leaving 11 bases between them. Germline values: CDR1 SGHVS, CDR2 FNYEAQ. CDR3 length: 13 residues. This chain's CDR3 is CASRGSSYNEQFF. In DNA form, the CDR3 reads TGTGCCTCCCGGGGTAGCTCCTACAATGAGCAGTTCTTC.

This clone appeared a few times. The rearrangement links TRBV11-2 to TRBJ2-1; D is uncertain. Deletions cut 3 bases from V and 9 bases from J, with 12 bases between. CDR3 length: 13 amino acids. Germline assignment: CDR1 SGHAT and CDR2 FQNNGV. The CDR3 loop reads CASSFSPLGEQFF. CDR3 coding DNA: TGTGCCAGCAGCTTCTCTCCCCTGGGTGAGCAGTTCTTC.

This chain links TRBV12-5 with TRBJ2-7; 9 nucleotides agree with TRBD1. This CDR3 has 13 amino acids. Germline lookup yields CDR1 LGHNT and CDR2 FRNRAP. The CDR3 DNA follows: TGTGCCGAGCTTACAGGGGGCGCGTACGAGCAGTACTTC. The encoded protein is CAELTGGAYEQYF.

The chain couples TRBV4-2 to TRBJ2-1; D is uncertain. This CDR3 region has 16 residues. V was trimmed by 1 base and J by 10 bases, leaving 20 bases between them. Germline values: CDR1 LGHNA, CDR2 YNFKEQ. Here the CDR3 DNA reads TGTGCCAGCAGCCAAGGCCAGCAAACATACCAAGACGAGCAGTTCTTC. Amino acids: CASSQGQQTYQDEQFF.

This clone was seen a few times. The chain links TRBV7-8 to TRBJ2-7; D is undetermined. Germline loops: CDR1 SGHVS, CDR2 FQNEAQ. The CDR3 sequence is 15 residues long. V was clipped by 1 base and J by 3 bases, with 13 bases between them. The CDR3 sequence: CASSLDLRANYEQYF. The CDR3 DNA sequence: TGTGCCAGCAGCTTAGACCTACGGGCTAACTACGAGCAGTACTTC.

This sequence joins TRBV7-7 and TRBJ2-3; the match to TRBD2 covers 7 bases. CDR1 is SSHAT and CDR2 is FNYEAQ in the germline V gene (reference sequence). This CDR3 comprises 13 residues. The CDR3 DNA follows: TGTGGACTGAGGGAGGGTGAGGAAGATACGCAGTATTTT. Translated, it gives CGLREGEEDTQYF.

V and J are TRBV4-2 and TRBJ2-1, with 14 nucleotides matching TRBD2. The germline CDR1 and CDR2 sequences are LGHNA and YNFKEQ. Losses at the gene ends were 1 base for V and 0 bases for J; bases not matched to a gene: 2. The CDR3 extends over 18 amino acids. The CDR3 nucleotides are TGTGCCAGCAGCCAAGGCGGGACTAGCGGGAGCTCCTACAATGAGCAGTTCTTC. Translation: CASSQGGTSGSSYNEQFF.

This clone was recorded a few times. The rearrangement uses TRBV28 and TRBJ2-5; D unclear. CDR1 and CDR2 from the germline V gene are MDHEN and SYDVKM. The CDR3 extends over 13 amino acids. The ends were cut back, 8 bases at V and 0 bases at J, with 10 bases in the middle. The CDR3 sequence is CASGQYDQETQYF. In nucleotides, the CDR3 is TGTGCCAGCGGCCAGTATGACCAAGAGACCCAGTACTTC. The variable domain in full, completed from reference TRBV28 and TRBJ2-5, reads DVKVTQSSRYLVKRTGEKVFLECVQDMDHENMFWYRQDPGLGLRLIYFSYDVKMKEKGDIPEGYSVSREKKERFSLILESASTNQTSMYLCASGQYDQETQYFGPGTRLLVL.

This clone was seen just once. The chain uses TRBV2 and TRBJ2-1; 8 nucleotides agree with TRBD2. The trim removed 3 bases at V and 5 bases at J, leaving 3 bases unmatched. The germline CDR1 and CDR2 sequences are SNHLY and FYNNEI. The CDR3 is made up of 14 amino acids. The CDR3 loop reads CASSDSREDNEQFF. For the CDR3, the DNA is TGTGCCAGCAGTGATTCGCGGGAGGACAATGAGCAGTTCTTC.

The chain recombines TRBV29-1 with TRBJ2-3; possibly TRBD2 for D (5 bases). This CDR3 region has 13 residues. V was pared by 3 bases and J by 5 bases, with 12 bases between. In germline, CDR1 is SQVTM, CDR2 ANQGSEA. Written as DNA, the CDR3 is TGCAGCGTTGACACGGACTCGAGAGATACGCAGTATTTT. Amino acid sequence: CSVDTDSRDTQYF.

The chain couples TRBV4-2 to TRBJ1-3, with D possibly TRBD1 on 5 matching bases. The germline V and J ends were trimmed by 1 base and 0 bases, with 10 bases remaining between them. The CDR3 spans 16 residues. Germline V gives CDR1 LGHNA, CDR2 YNFKEQ. In DNA form, the CDR3 reads TGTGCCAGCAGCCAAGCCCTTGGGGCCTCTGGAAACACCATATATTTT. Its translation: CASSQALGASGNTIYF.

The J gene is TRBJ2-5, the V gene TRBV7-2, with 9 nucleotides matching TRBD2. Per germline, CDR1 SGHTA and CDR2 FQGNSA. The CDR3 is 15 amino acids. The V gene end was trimmed by 6 bases and the J gene end by 5 bases; junction bases not matched to a gene: 10. CDR3 loop: CASRPNSGGVETQYF. CDR3 sequence (DNA): TGTGCCAGCAGACCGAATAGCGGGGGTGTGGAGACCCAGTACTTC.